The following is a T cell receptor (beta chain) sequence with its context. These data are taken from a study of blood T cell repertoires in COVID-19. Germline V CDR1 and CDR2: SGHVS, FNYEAQ. After removal of 2 bases from V and 5 bases from J, the junction contained 4 bases not matched to a gene. The CDR3 is 15 amino acids. Libraries were prepared by immunoSEQ multiplex PCR; TCRdb keeps only in-frame clonotypes and omits some of them. The repertoire holds more than 100,000 clones, with about 80% as singletons. The sequence came from a woman aged 45-59 years with acute or convalescent COVID-19. The chain carries TRBV7-6 and TRBJ2-3, with 10 bases fitting TRBD2. What was sequenced was peripheral blood. The chain's CDR3 is CASSLIAGGGDTQYF. The DNA of the CDR3 is TGTGCCAGCAGCTTAATAGCGGGGGGAGGAGATACGCAGTATTTT.